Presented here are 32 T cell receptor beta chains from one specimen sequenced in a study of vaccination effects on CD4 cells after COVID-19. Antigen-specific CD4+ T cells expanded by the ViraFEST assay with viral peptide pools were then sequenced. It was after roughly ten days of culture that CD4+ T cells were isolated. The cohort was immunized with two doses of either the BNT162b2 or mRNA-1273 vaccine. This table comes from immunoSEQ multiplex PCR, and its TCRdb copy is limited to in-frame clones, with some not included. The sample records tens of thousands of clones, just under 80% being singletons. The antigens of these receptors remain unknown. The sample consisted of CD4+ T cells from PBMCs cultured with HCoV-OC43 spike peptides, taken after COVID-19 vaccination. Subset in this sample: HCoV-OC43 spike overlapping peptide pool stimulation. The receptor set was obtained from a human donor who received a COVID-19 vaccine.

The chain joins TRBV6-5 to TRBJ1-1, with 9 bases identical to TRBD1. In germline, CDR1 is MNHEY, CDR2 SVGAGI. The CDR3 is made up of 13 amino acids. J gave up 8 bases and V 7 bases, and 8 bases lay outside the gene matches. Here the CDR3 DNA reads TGTGCCAGCAAATACGGACAGGGGAGAGAAGCTTTCTTT. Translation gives CASKYGQGREAFF.

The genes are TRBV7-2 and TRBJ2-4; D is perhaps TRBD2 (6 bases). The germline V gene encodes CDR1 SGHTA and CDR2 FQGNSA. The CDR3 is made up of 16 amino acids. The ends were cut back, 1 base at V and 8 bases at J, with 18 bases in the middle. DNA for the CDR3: TGTGCCAGCAGCTTAGAATCCAGCCCCGGAGGGTACATTCAGTACTTC. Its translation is CASSLESSPGGYIQYF.

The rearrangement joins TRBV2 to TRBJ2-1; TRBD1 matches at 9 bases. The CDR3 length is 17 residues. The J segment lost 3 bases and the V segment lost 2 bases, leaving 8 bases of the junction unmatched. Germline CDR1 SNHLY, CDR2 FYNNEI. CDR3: CASSERSGTGRYNEQFF. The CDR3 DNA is TGTGCCAGCAGTGAAAGGTCGGGGACAGGGCGCTACAATGAGCAGTTCTTC. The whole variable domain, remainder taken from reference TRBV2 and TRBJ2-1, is EPEVTQTPSHQVTQMGQEVILRCVPISNHLYFYWYRQILGQKVEFLVSFYNNEISEKSEIFDDQFSVERPDGSNFTLKIRSTKLEDSAMYFCASSERSGTGRYNEQFFGPGTRLTVL.

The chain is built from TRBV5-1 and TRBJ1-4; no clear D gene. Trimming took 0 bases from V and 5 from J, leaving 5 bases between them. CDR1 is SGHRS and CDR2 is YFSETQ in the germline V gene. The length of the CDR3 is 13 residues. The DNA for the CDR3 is TGCGCCAGCAGCTTGGACGGGAATGAAAAACTGTTTTTT. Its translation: CASSLDGNEKLFF.

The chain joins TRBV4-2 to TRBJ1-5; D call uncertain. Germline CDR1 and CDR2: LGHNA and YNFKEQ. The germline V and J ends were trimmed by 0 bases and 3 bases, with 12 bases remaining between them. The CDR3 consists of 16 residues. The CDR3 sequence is CASSQDRGAINQPQHF. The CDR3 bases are TGTGCCAGCAGCCAAGATCGAGGCGCTATCAATCAGCCCCAGCATTTT.

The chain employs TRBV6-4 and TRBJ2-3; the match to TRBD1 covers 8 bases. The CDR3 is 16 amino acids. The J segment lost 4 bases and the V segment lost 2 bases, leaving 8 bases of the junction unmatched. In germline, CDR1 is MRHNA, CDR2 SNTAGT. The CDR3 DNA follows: TGTGCCAGCAGTGACGAGAACAGGGGGAACGCAGATACGCAGTATTTT. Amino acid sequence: CASSDENRGNADTQYF.

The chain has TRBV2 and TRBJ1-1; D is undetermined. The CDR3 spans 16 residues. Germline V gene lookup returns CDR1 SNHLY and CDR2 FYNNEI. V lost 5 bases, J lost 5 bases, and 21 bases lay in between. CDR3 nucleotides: TGTGCCAGCAGTCCCCCTGGGAACCGGGGTTTAACTGAAGCTTTCTTT. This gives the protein CASSPPGNRGLTEAFF.

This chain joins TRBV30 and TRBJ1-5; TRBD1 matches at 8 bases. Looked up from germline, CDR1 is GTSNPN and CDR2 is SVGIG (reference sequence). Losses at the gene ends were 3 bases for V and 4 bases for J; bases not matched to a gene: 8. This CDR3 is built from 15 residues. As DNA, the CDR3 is TGTGCCTGGAGCATTCAGGGGGCTTGGAATCAGCCCCAGCATTTT. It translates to CAWSIQGAWNQPQHF.

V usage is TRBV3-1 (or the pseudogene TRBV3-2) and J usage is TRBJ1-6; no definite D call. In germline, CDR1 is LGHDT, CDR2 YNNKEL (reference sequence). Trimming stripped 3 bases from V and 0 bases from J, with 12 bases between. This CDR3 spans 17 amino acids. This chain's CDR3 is CASSHGRYSSYNSPLHF. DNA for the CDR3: TGTGCCAGCAGCCATGGACGCTATAGCTCCTATAATTCACCCCTCCACTTT.

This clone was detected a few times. The CDR3 DNA reads as TGTGCCTGGGGCAGGGTAGGGGCGATCTCTGGAAACACCATATATTTT. Translation gives CAWGRVGAISGNTIYF. V is TRBV30 and J is TRBJ1-3, with a weak D call TRBD1 (5 bases). The CDR3 is 16 residues long. V was pared by 5 bases and J by 0 bases, with 17 bases between. Germline V CDR1 and CDR2: GTSNPN, SVGIG (reference sequence).

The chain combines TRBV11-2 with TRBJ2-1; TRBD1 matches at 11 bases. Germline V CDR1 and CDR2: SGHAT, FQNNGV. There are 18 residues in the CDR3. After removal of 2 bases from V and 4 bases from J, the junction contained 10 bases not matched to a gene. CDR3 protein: CASSLRTGGQGAYNEQFF. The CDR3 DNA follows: TGTGCCAGCAGCTTAAGGACCGGAGGACAGGGGGCTTACAATGAGCAGTTCTTC.

The CDR3, as DNA: TGCAGCGTTGATTCGACAGGGAGGACTGAAGCTTTCTTT. It encodes CSVDSTGRTEAFF. V gene TRBV29-1 combines with J gene TRBJ1-1; TRBD1 matches 7 bases. The V gene end was trimmed by 3 bases and the J gene end by 5 bases; junction bases not matched to a gene: 6. The CDR3 is made up of 13 amino acids. Germline CDR1 and CDR2: SQVTM and ANQGSEA.

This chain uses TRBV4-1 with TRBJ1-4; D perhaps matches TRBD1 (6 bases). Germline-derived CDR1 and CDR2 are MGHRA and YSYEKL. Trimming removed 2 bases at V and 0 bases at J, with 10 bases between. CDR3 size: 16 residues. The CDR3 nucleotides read TGCGCCAGCAGCCAACGGGACACGGCAACTAATGAAAAACTGTTTTTT. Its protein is CASSQRDTATNEKLFF.

The CDR3, as DNA: TGCGCCAGCAGTGAGTACAATCAGCCCCAGCATTTT. This sequence encodes CASSEYNQPQHF. V gene TRBV10-2 combines with J gene TRBJ1-5; D ambiguous. The CDR3 totals 12 residues. Trimming removed 1 base at V and 3 bases at J, with 1 base between. Germline V lookup: CDR1 WSHSY, CDR2 SAAADI.

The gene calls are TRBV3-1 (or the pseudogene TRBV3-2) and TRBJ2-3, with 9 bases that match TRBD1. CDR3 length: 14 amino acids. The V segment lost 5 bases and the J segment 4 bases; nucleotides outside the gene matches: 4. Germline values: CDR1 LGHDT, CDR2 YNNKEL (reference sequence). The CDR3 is CASSTGGRADTQYF. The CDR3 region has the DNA TGTGCCAGCAGCACAGGGGGCAGGGCAGATACGCAGTATTTT.

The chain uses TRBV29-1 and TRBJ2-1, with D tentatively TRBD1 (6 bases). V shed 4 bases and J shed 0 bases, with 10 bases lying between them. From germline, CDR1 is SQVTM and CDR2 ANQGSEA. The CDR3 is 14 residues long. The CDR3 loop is CSVVQGSSYNEQFF. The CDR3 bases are TGCAGCGTTGTCCAGGGGAGCTCCTACAATGAGCAGTTCTTC.

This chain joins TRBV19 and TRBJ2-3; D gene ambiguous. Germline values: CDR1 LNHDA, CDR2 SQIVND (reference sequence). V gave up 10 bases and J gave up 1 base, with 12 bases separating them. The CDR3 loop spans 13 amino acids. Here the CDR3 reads CATRTRGTDTQYF. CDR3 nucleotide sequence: TGTGCCACCAGGACCAGAGGCACAGATACGCAGTATTTT.

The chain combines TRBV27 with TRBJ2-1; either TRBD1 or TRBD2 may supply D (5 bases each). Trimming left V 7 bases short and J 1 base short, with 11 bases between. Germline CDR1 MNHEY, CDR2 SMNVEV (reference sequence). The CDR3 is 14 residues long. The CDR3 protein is CASNTWGSYNEQFF. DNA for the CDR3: TGTGCCAGCAATACCTGGGGGTCCTACAATGAGCAGTTCTTC.

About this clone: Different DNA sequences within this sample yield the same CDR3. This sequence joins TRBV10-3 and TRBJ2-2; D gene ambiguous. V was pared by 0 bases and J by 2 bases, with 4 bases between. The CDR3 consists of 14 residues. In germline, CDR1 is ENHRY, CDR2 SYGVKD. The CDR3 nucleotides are TGTGCCATCAGTGAGTCAGGCAACACCGGGGAGCTGTTTTTT. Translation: CAISESGNTGELFF.

Written as DNA, the CDR3 is TGTGCCACCAGTGATACCGGGACGGACAAAGAGACCCAGTACTTC. Encoded protein: CATSDTGTDKETQYF. The rearrangement uses TRBV24-1 and TRBJ2-5; D tentatively reads TRBD1 or TRBD2 (5 bases each). This CDR3 spans 15 amino acids. Germline V gives CDR1 KGHDR, CDR2 SFDVKD. V was clipped by 3 bases and J by 3 bases, with 13 bases between them.

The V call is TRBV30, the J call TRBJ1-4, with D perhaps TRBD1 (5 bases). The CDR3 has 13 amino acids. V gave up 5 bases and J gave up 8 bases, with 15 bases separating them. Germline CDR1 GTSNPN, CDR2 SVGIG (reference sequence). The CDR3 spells CAWEPGRREKLFF. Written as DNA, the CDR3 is TGTGCCTGGGAGCCAGGGCGACGGGAAAAACTGTTTTTT. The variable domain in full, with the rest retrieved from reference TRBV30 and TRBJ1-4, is SQTIHQWPATLVQPVGSPLSLECTVEGTSNPNLYWYRQAAGRGLQLLFYSVGIGQISSEVPQNLSASRPQDRQFILSSKKLLLSDSGFYLCAWEPGRREKLFFGSGTQLSVL.

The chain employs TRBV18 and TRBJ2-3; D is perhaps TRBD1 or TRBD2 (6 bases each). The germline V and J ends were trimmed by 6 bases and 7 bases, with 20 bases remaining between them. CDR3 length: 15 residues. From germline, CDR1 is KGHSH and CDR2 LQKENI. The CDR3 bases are TGTGCCAGCTCTCTATCGGCCCAAGGGGGGAATACGCAGTATTTT. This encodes CASSLSAQGGNTQYF.

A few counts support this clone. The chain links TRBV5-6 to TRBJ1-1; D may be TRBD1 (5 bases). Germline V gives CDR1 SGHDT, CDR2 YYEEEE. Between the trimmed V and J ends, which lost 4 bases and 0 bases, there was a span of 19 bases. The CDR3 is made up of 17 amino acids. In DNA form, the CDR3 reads TGTGCCAGCAGCCCGGCGAGGTGGGGGATAATGAACACTGAAGCTTTCTTT. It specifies CASSPARWGIMNTEAFF.

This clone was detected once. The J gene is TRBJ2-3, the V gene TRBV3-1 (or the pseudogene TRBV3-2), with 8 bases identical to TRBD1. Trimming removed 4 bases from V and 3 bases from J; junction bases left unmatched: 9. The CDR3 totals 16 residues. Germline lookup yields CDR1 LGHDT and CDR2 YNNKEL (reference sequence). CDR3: CASSLGQGIGTDTQYF. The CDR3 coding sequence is TGTGCCAGCAGCCTTGGACAGGGTATTGGGACAGATACGCAGTATTTT.

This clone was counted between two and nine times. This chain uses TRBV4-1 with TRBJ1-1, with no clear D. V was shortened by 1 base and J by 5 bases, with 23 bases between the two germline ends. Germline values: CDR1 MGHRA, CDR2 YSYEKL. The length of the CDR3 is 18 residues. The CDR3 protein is CASSQGILRRRPETEAFF. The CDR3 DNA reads TGCGCCAGCAGCCAAGGAATCTTGCGGCGCCGGCCGGAGACTGAAGCTTTCTTT.

The CDR3: CASSLSDNQPQHF. In nucleotides, the CDR3 is TGTGCCAGCAGCTTATCGGACAATCAGCCCCAGCATTTT. The J gene is TRBJ1-5, the V gene TRBV7-7; no firm D call. This CDR3 contains 13 residues. The V gene lost 2 bases and the J gene lost 3 bases, with 5 bases spanning the gap. Germline lookup yields CDR1 SSHAT and CDR2 FNYEAQ (reference sequence).

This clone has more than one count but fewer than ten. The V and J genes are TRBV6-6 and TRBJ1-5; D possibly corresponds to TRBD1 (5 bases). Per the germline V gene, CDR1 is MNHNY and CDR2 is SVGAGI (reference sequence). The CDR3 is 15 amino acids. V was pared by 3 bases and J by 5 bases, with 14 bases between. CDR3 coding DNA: TGTGCCAGCAGTTATGGTCGGGGGTCGGATCAGCCCCAGCATTTT. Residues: CASSYGRGSDQPQHF.

In DNA form, the CDR3 reads TGTGCCAGCAGTGAAGTTGCCGGACTAGCGGGGGGCCAGGATACGCAGTATTTT. It specifies CASSEVAGLAGGQDTQYF. The V and J genes are TRBV2 and TRBJ2-3; the match to TRBD2 covers 14 bases. This CDR3 region has 18 residues. Germline V CDR1 and CDR2: SNHLY, FYNNEI. V was pared by 1 base and J by 6 bases, with 9 bases of the junction left unmatched.

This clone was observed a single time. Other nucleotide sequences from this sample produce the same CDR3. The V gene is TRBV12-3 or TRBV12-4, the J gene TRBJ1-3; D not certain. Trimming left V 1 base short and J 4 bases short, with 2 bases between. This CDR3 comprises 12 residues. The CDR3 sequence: CASSLVGNTIYF. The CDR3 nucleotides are TGTGCCAGCAGTTTAGTGGGAAACACCATATATTTT.

The CDR3 sequence: CASSFPPGGGEYGYTF. CDR3 DNA sequence: TGTGCCAGCAGTTTTCCCCCAGGGGGCGGAGAGTATGGCTACACCTTC. The V and J genes are TRBV28 and TRBJ1-2; 8 bases align to TRBD1. Germline loops: CDR1 MDHEN, CDR2 SYDVKM. The CDR3 length is 16 residues. V was pared by 3 bases and J by 5 bases, with 11 bases of the junction left unmatched.

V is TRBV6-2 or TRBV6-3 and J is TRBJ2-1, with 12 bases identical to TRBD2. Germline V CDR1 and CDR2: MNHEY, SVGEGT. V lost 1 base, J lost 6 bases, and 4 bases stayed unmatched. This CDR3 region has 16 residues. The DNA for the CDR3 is TGTGCCAGCAGTTACTATCTAGCGGGGGGGACCAATGAGCAGTTCTTC. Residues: CASSYYLAGGTNEQFF.

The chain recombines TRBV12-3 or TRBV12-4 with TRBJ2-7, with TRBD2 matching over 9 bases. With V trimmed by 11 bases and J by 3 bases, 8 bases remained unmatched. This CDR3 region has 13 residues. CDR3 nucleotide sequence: TGTGCCTTCTGGACTAGCGCTTACTACGAGCAGTACGTC. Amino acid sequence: CAFWTSAYYEQYV.